This T cell receptor beta chain derives from a study of blood T cell repertoires in COVID-19. Across the whole study: Acute-phase and convalescent COVID-19 samples originated in the United States, Italy and Spain.

Germline V gives CDR1 ENHRY, CDR2 SYGVKD. V trimming: 2 bases; J trimming: 3 bases; junction bases outside the gene matches: 7. The CDR3 covers 16 residues. The repertoire was sequenced with immunoSEQ multiplex PCR; TCRdb's copy has only in-frame clones and lacks some. The sample has 250,000 or so clones; around nine tenths are singletons. This sequence was found in a young woman who had recovered from COVID-19. The sequenced sample consisted of PBMCs or T cells enriched from blood (not recorded which). The gene calls are TRBV10-3 and TRBJ1-5; TRBD1 agrees at 7 bases. The CDR3 is CAISEGGDSYNQPQHF. CDR3 coding DNA: TGTGCCATCAGTGAGGGAGGGGACAGCTACAATCAGCCCCAGCATTTT.